One sample yielded the 31 T cell receptor beta chains listed below, sequenced in a study of cytomegalovirus exposure and HLA in healthy donors (dated by TCRdb to 2016 to 2017). Libraries were built with the immunoSEQ multiplex PCR assay. The multiplex PCR relied on a mix of 60 forward primers for TCR Vbeta segments and 13 reverse primers for TCR Jbeta segments. The table comes from immuneACCESS by way of TCRdb, which keeps in-frame sequences with V and J called. Part of the clones is missing from these tables; in studies checked, under half for an unresolved V gene and the rest for unknown reasons. Present in this sample are a few hundred thousand clones, around 90% of which were seen just once. Together, the top ten hold about 1.7% of the sample. Sequencing was carried out using PBMCs. These receptors all stem from a girl aged 2-10 years in good health and CMV-seronegative.

DNA of the CDR3: TGTGCCAGCAGGCCCGGGACTAGCGGGGTCAATGAGCAGTTCTTC. Translating gives CASRPGTSGVNEQFF. This chain uses TRBV7-9 with TRBJ2-1; 13 nucleotides match TRBD2. J lost 6 bases, V lost 6 bases, and 5 bases had no gene match. The CDR3 is 15 residues long. The germline gives CDR1 SEHNR, CDR2 FQNEAQ (reference sequence). Based on the CDR3 plus reference TRBV7-9 and TRBJ2-1, the full variable domain is DTGVSQNPRHKITKRGQNVTFRCDPISEHNRLYWYRQTLGQGPEFLTYFQNEAQLEKSRLLSDRFSAERPKGSFSTLEIQRTEQGDSAMYLCASRPGTSGVNEQFFGPGTRLTVL.

The rearrangement joins TRBV5-4 to TRBJ2-1; 13 bases line up with TRBD2. The germline V gene has CDR1 SGHNT and CDR2 YYREEE (reference sequence). This CDR3 has 16 residues. V lost 0 bases to trimming and J lost 7 bases; unmatched junction nucleotides: 4. CDR3 residues: CASSLGTSGSGNEQFF. The CDR3 coding sequence is TGTGCCAGCAGCTTGGGGACTAGCGGGAGTGGGAATGAGCAGTTCTTC.

The chain employs TRBV30 and TRBJ1-5, with 8 bases lining up with TRBD1. The CDR3 is 14 amino acids. Germline CDR1 is GTSNPN and CDR2 is SVGIG (reference sequence). With V trimmed by 5 bases and J by 10 bases, 13 bases remained unmatched. The CDR3 sequence is CAWGGQGAEFPQHF. Written as DNA, the CDR3 is TGTGCCTGGGGGGGGCAGGGGGCCGAGTTTCCCCAGCATTTT.

The chain uses TRBV6-6 and TRBJ1-5; TRBD1 aligns across 8 bases. The CDR3 is 15 amino acids. V was clipped by 6 bases and J by 5 bases; unmatched bases: 9. Germline CDR1 reads MNHNY; CDR2 reads SVGAGI (reference sequence). The CDR3 region has the DNA TGTGCCAGCAGCGACAGGGGCCCCCAATATCAGCCCCAGCATTTT. This encodes CASSDRGPQYQPQHF.

The J gene is TRBJ2-4, the V gene TRBV6-6; maybe TRBD2 (6 bases). The CDR3 runs to 15 residues. Trimming cost V 2 bases and J 0 bases, with 8 bases left between them. The germline gives CDR1 MNHNY, CDR2 SVGAGI (reference sequence). CDR3 nucleotides: TGTGCCAGCAGTTACGGGGACTTAGCCAAAAACATTCAGTACTTC. It translates to CASSYGDLAKNIQYF.

The chain has TRBV25-1 and TRBJ2-7; D is perhaps TRBD1 (5 bases). The CDR3 has 13 amino acids. With 4 bases removed from V and 2 bases from J, the gap between germline ends came to 9 bases. Looked up from germline, CDR1 is MGHDK and CDR2 is SYGVNS. CDR3 amino acids: CASSVETAYEQYF. CDR3 in DNA: TGTGCCAGCAGTGTTGAGACAGCCTACGAGCAGTACTTC.

This chain uses TRBV6-1 with TRBJ2-3; 7 positions match TRBD2. Germline loops: CDR1 MNHNS, CDR2 SASEGT. This CDR3 has 14 amino acids. Trimming took 11 bases from V and 5 from J; bases not matched to a gene: 13. CDR3 in amino acids: CAGGGRALGDTQYF. DNA of the CDR3: TGTGCCGGAGGAGGGAGGGCCCTTGGAGATACGCAGTATTTT.

This chain joins TRBV27 and TRBJ1-2, with 9 bases lining up with TRBD1. Looked up from germline, CDR1 is MNHEY and CDR2 is SMNVEV (reference sequence). Trimming cost V 6 bases and J 3 bases; bases outside gene matches: 8. This CDR3 region has 15 residues. CDR3 residues: CASRDRTGADYGYTF. CDR3 coding DNA: TGTGCCAGCAGGGACCGGACAGGGGCAGACTATGGCTACACCTTC.

The chain is built from TRBV5-1 and TRBJ1-2; 10 bases fit TRBD1. The CDR3 covers 17 residues. The germline gives CDR1 SGHRS, CDR2 YFSETQ. Trimming removed 5 bases from V and 7 bases from J; junction bases left unmatched: 17. The CDR3 spells CASRPTRGQGTFSGYTF. DNA for the CDR3: TGCGCCAGCAGGCCCACGAGGGGACAGGGGACGTTTAGTGGCTACACCTTC.

The V call is TRBV5-6, the J call TRBJ2-1; D gene unclear. The CDR3 length is 14 residues. With 0 bases removed from V and 9 bases from J, the gap between germline ends came to 13 bases. Per the germline V gene, CDR1 is SGHDT and CDR2 is YYEEEE. Here the CDR3 DNA reads TGTGCCAGCAGCTTGGGGAATCTCGGCGGTGAGCAGTTCTTC. This encodes CASSLGNLGGEQFF.

The chain uses TRBV2 and TRBJ2-7; 8 bases fit TRBD2. V was pared by 6 bases and J by 5 bases, with 18 bases of the junction left unmatched. The germline gives CDR1 SNHLY, CDR2 FYNNEI. The length of the CDR3 is 17 residues. The CDR3 loop is CASRKTGGGTSSNEQYF. Written as DNA, the CDR3 is TGTGCCAGCAGAAAAACCGGGGGGGGGACTAGTTCCAACGAGCAGTACTTC. Supplemented by reference TRBV2 and TRBJ2-7, the full variable domain reads EPEVTQTPSHQVTQMGQEVILRCVPISNHLYFYWYRQILGQKVEFLVSFYNNEISEKSEIFDDQFSVERPDGSNFTLKIRSTKLEDSAMYFCASRKTGGGTSSNEQYFGPGTRLTVT.

The V and J genes are TRBV29-1 and TRBJ2-3, with a tentative D call TRBD1 (6 bases). Germline values: CDR1 SQVTM, CDR2 ANQGSEA. V shed 3 bases and J shed 6 bases, with 13 bases lying between them. The CDR3 extends over 13 amino acids. The CDR3: CSVDRGTGDTQYF. The CDR3 bases are TGCAGCGTTGACAGGGGTACCGGGGATACGCAGTATTTT.

The J gene is TRBJ2-1, the V gene TRBV5-4; D perhaps matches TRBD1 (6 bases). Germline V gives CDR1 SGHNT, CDR2 YYREEE (reference sequence). V gave up 4 bases and J gave up 8 bases, with 16 bases separating them. The length of the CDR3 is 14 residues. CDR3 nucleotides: TGTGCCAGCAGCGGGGGCAATAAATACGATGAGCAGTTCTTC. Encoded protein: CASSGGNKYDEQFF.

V is TRBV5-1 and J is TRBJ2-5, with 7 bases identical to TRBD2. The J call may be faulty, since TRBJ2-7 better matches the DNA end. Per germline, CDR1 SGHRS and CDR2 YFSETQ. The CDR3 is made up of 15 amino acids. CDR3 residues: CASSLAGGGSYEQYF. Here the CDR3 DNA reads TGCGCCAGCAGCTTGGCGGGAGGTGGCTCCTACGAGCAGTACTTC.

The CDR3 DNA reads TGTGCCAGCAGCCTCGCGGGGACTGAAGCTTTCTTT. It specifies CASSLAGTEAFF. This rearrangement joins TRBV11-2 to TRBJ1-1; D unresolved. The CDR3 loop spans 12 amino acids. With 5 bases removed from V and 5 bases from J, the gap between germline ends came to 9 bases. Germline loops: CDR1 SGHAT, CDR2 FQNNGV.

The chain carries TRBV9 and TRBJ2-7, with 12 bases matching TRBD2. The germline V gene encodes CDR1 SGDLS and CDR2 YYNGEE. J lost 4 bases, V lost 4 bases, and 18 bases had no gene match. The CDR3 runs to 19 residues. The CDR3 sequence: CASSPRDPWTSGVWYEQYF. The DNA for the CDR3 is TGTGCCAGCAGCCCTCGAGACCCCTGGACTAGCGGGGTTTGGTACGAGCAGTACTTC.

The chain employs TRBV28 and TRBJ2-5; a possible D gene is TRBD2 (5 bases). CDR3 length: 14 residues. Germline CDR1 is MDHEN and CDR2 is SYDVKM. Trimming took 7 bases from V and 2 from J, leaving 14 bases between them. This CDR3 reads CASNPGWRQETQYF. The CDR3 DNA reads as TGTGCCAGCAACCCCGGTTGGAGGCAAGAGACCCAGTACTTC. The variable domain in full, with the rest retrieved from reference TRBV28 and TRBJ2-5, is DVKVTQSSRYLVKRTGEKVFLECVQDMDHENMFWYRQDPGLGLRLIYFSYDVKMKEKGDIPEGYSVSREKKERFSLILESASTNQTSMYLCASNPGWRQETQYFGPGTRLLVL.

This rearrangement joins TRBV28 to TRBJ2-5; 10 bases match TRBD2. The junction had 4 bases not matched to a gene; V was cut back by 5 bases and J by 1 base. CDR3 length: 15 amino acids. Germline CDR1 and CDR2: MDHEN and SYDVKM. The CDR3 sequence is CASSPSGGPQETQYF. The CDR3 DNA reads TGTGCCAGCAGTCCTAGCGGGGGTCCCCAAGAGACCCAGTACTTC.

V usage is TRBV5-4 and J usage is TRBJ2-5; the D gene is possibly TRBD1 (5 bases). Between the trimmed V and J ends, which lost 10 bases and 3 bases, there was a span of 16 bases. The length of the CDR3 is 13 residues. The V gene's germline CDR1 is SGHNT and CDR2 YYREEE (reference sequence). CDR3 sequence reads: CAARDLVKETQYF. CDR3 nucleotides: TGTGCCGCCAGGGATTTGGTCAAAGAGACCCAGTACTTC.

The rearrangement uses TRBV18 and TRBJ1-3; tentatively, D is TRBD1 (5 bases). Germline CDR1 KGHSH, CDR2 LQKENI. Trimming removed 6 bases from V and 0 bases from J, with 15 bases in between. The CDR3 has 16 residues. The CDR3 reads CASSERRGFSGNTIYF. CDR3 sequence (DNA): TGTGCCAGCTCGGAACGTAGGGGATTCTCTGGAAACACCATATATTTT.

This chain uses TRBV7-9 with TRBJ2-1; 11 bases are a match to TRBD2. Trimming took 7 bases from V and 0 from J; bases not matched to a gene: 11. Germline V CDR1 and CDR2: SEHNR, FQNEAQ (reference sequence). The CDR3 runs 18 residues. The CDR3 loop reads CASTGTGLADSSYNEQFF. The CDR3 DNA follows: TGTGCCAGCACAGGGACGGGACTAGCGGATAGCTCCTACAATGAGCAGTTCTTC. The whole variable domain, filled in from reference TRBV7-9 and TRBJ2-1, reads DTGVSQNPRHKITKRGQNVTFRCDPISEHNRLYWYRQTLGQGPEFLTYFQNEAQLEKSRLLSDRFSAERPKGSFSTLEIQRTEQGDSAMYLCASTGTGLADSSYNEQFFGPGTRLTVL.

The chain couples TRBV6-1 to TRBJ2-5; D is unresolved. Germline CDR1 and CDR2: MNHNS and SASEGT. The CDR3 extends over 12 amino acids. The V end was cut by 5 bases, the J end by 3 bases, with 7 bases between. This CDR3 reads CASSLRKETQYF. For the CDR3, the DNA is TGTGCCAGCAGTTTGCGAAAAGAGACCCAGTACTTC.

V is TRBV18 and J is TRBJ2-7; a weak D match, TRBD2 (5 bases). V was cut by 3 bases and J by 1 base, with 10 bases left in between. This CDR3 has 14 amino acids. Germline assignment: CDR1 KGHSH and CDR2 LQKENI. CDR3 in amino acids: CASSPEAKSYEQYF. The CDR3 DNA sequence: TGTGCCAGCTCACCGGAGGCAAAATCCTACGAGCAGTACTTC.

V gene TRBV7-8 combines with J gene TRBJ1-5; perhaps TRBD1 as D (5 bases). CDR3 length: 16 residues. Trimming shortened V by 1 base and J by 3 bases, and 13 bases separated the two germline ends. Looked up from germline, CDR1 is SGHVS and CDR2 is FQNEAQ. CDR3 sequence reads: CASSLGSGTVNQPQHF. The CDR3 DNA follows: TGTGCCAGCAGCTTAGGGAGCGGGACGGTCAATCAGCCCCAGCATTTT.

CDR3 in amino acids: CASSPRHWDTQETQYF. For the CDR3, the DNA is TGTGCCAGCAGCCCCCGCCACTGGGACACCCAAGAGACCCAGTACTTC. This chain links TRBV5-6 with TRBJ2-5, with D tentatively TRBD1 (6 bases). The CDR3 covers 16 residues. The ends were cut back, 4 bases at V and 1 base at J, with 17 bases in the middle. Looked up from germline, CDR1 is SGHDT and CDR2 is YYEEEE.

This chain joins TRBV28 and TRBJ2-7; 8 bases line up with TRBD1. From germline, CDR1 is MDHEN and CDR2 SYDVKM. This CDR3 region has 14 residues. V shed 5 bases and J 5 bases; nucleotides not matched to a gene: 8. CDR3 bases: TGTGCCAGCAGTCTCAGGGGGCGCAACGACGAGCAGTACTTC. Its translation: CASSLRGRNDEQYF.

The genes are TRBV7-6 and TRBJ1-6; TRBD1 matches 8 bases. Germline CDR1 reads SGHVS; CDR2 reads FNYEAQ. This CDR3 region has 14 residues. J gave up 9 bases and V 5 bases, and 6 bases lay outside the gene matches. CDR3 amino acids: CASSPGQGGSPLHF. Here the CDR3 DNA reads TGTGCCAGCAGCCCCGGACAGGGAGGTTCACCCCTCCACTTT.

J is TRBJ1-3 and V is TRBV5-1, with unresolved D. This CDR3 is built from 14 residues. Germline CDR1 is SGHRS and CDR2 is YFSETQ. Trimming removed 2 bases at V and 0 bases at J, with 6 bases between. CDR3: CASSFEGSGNTIYF. The CDR3 nucleotides are TGCGCCAGCAGCTTTGAGGGCTCTGGAAACACCATATATTTT.

The chain uses TRBV25-1 and TRBJ2-7; D is possibly TRBD1 (6 bases). Germline assignment: CDR1 MGHDK and CDR2 SYGVNS. The CDR3 extends over 13 amino acids. Trimming removed 2 bases from V and 7 bases from J, with 12 bases in between. CDR3 sequence (DNA): TGTGCCAGCAGTGAAAACAGGGTCCGGGAGCAGTACTTC. Translating it yields CASSENRVREQYF.

The genes are TRBV4-2 and TRBJ2-5; 9 bases agree with TRBD2. The V gene end was trimmed by 1 base and the J gene end by 1 base; junction bases not matched to a gene: 10. Germline CDR1 reads LGHNA; CDR2 reads YNFKEQ. The CDR3 covers 18 residues. CDR3 bases: TGTGCCAGCAGCCAAGTTGTGGGCGGGGGGGCCTCCCAAGAGACCCAGTACTTC. Translation gives CASSQVVGGGASQETQYF.

The rearrangement links TRBV6-5 to TRBJ2-7; TRBD2 matches 7 bases. This CDR3 has 15 amino acids. The trim removed 2 bases at V and 0 bases at J, leaving 4 bases unmatched. The germline V gene encodes CDR1 MNHEY and CDR2 SVGAGI. CDR3 DNA: TGTGCCAGCAGTTACGTGGGGGGGAGCTCCTACGAGCAGTACTTC. As protein: CASSYVGGSSYEQYF.